This T cell receptor beta chain was identified in a study of T cell changes during pregnancy in multiple sclerosis. CDR3 length: 14 amino acids. CDR1 is SGHRS, CDR2 YFSETQ, per germline. Trimming took off 1 base at V and 4 bases at J, with 8 bases between the two ends. Some clones are missing from TCRdb's copy, which holds only in-frame ones; the method was immunoSEQ multiplex PCR. The repertoire consists of some 80,000 clones, with roughly 95% occurring once and the leading ten covering around 1.1%. This clone was seen a few times. The input for sequencing was peripheral blood, taken in the second trimester of pregnancy. The origin of this receptor is a female donor with multiple sclerosis, enrolled in a pregnancy study. The chain employs TRBV5-1 and TRBJ2-2; D might be TRBD2 (5 bases). CDR3 sequence (DNA): TGCGCCAGCAGCTTGCCGGGGTCCACCGGGGAGCTGTTTTTT. This sequence encodes CASSLPGSTGELFF.